The sequence of this T cell receptor beta chain was determined in a study of patients and donors after allogeneic stem cell transplantation. The CDR3 is 15 amino acids. J was trimmed by 9 bases and V by 5 bases; bases with no gene match: 12. TCRdb independently ran MiXCR on the RT-PCR reads; one entry per CDR3 protein. The repertoire holds over 65,000 distinct CDR3 sequences, with less than 30% as singletons. V is TRBV12-3 or TRBV12-4 and J is TRBJ2-1, with 8 bases matching TRBD2. Sequenced sample: blood, either unsorted or a sorted T cell fraction (not recorded which). This sequence was found in a human donor who was either an allogeneic HSCT recipient or a stem cell or donor lymphocyte infusion donor (not recorded which). It is not recorded whose cells these are; they may come from a transplant donor. CDR3 DNA sequence: TGTGCCAGCAGTCCCTCACCGGGGGGGAGGAGTGAGCAGTTCTTC. Encoded protein: CASSPSPGGRSEQFF.